This T cell receptor (beta chain) is from a study of T cell changes during pregnancy in multiple sclerosis. Germline values: CDR1 MNHEY, CDR2 SVGAGI. The CDR3 loop spans 12 amino acids. This clone is termed large. This table comes from immunoSEQ multiplex PCR, and its TCRdb copy is limited to in-frame clones, with some not included. This sample has over 2,000 clones, with around 80% found just once. This clonotype originated in a female patient with multiple sclerosis, enrolled in a pregnancy study. Some clones in this sample may be carry-over from other donors' samples. The specimen sequenced was CD4+ T cells from PBMCs (not recorded whether the cells were cultured). The J gene is TRBJ2-1, the V gene TRBV6-5; the match to TRBD1 covers 7 bases. The CDR3: CASQHTQGEQFF. The CDR3 DNA follows: TGTGCTTCCCAGCACACACAGGGGGAGCAGTTCTTC.